This note documents a single T cell receptor (beta chain) sequence. What this receptor recognizes is not known. There are no base qualities to consult, and no much larger clone falls within one base. This specimen belongs to a study of blood T cell repertoires in COVID-19 (dated by TCRdb to 2019 to 2021). For the wider study: Samples from collaborators originated in the United States, Italy and Spain and spanned both the acute and convalescent phases of COVID-19. The repertoires were released in a freely available public database intended as a resource for research on the immune response to SARS-CoV-2. Nearly every sample came with metadata listing a de-identified subject ID, COVID-19 status, age in years and sex. Where available, HLA class I and class II types were obtained from metadata supplied by the sample provider rather than from assay-based typing. The samples were drawn from the first 160 participants of the ongoing ImmuneRACE study and from 1,254 subjects provided by 6 global collaborators. The prospective study material was composed of cDNA or gDNA derived from T cells, B-cell-depleted T cells, or PBMCs. Subjects who had been exposed to COVID-19, were actively infected with it, or had recovered from it provided the deeply sampled blood TCRbeta repertoires that made up the dataset.

Enrolling through a virtual design, the prospective study's participants ranged in age from roughly 18 to 95 years and lived across 24 United States geographic areas. To assign participants to cohorts, the prospective study relied on clinical history that participants themselves reported in a screening survey and a study questionnaire. Exposed participants had been in contact, within 2 weeks of entering the study, with a person who had a PCR-confirmed or clinician-diagnosed case of COVID-19. In the prospective study, whole blood, serum and a nasopharyngeal or oropharyngeal swab were collected from each participant by mobile phlebotomists. Over a roughly 2-month period, participants in the prospective study had the option of providing additional blood draws and questionnaires. Before DNA extraction, blood samples from the prospective study were shipped at room temperature or frozen. The immunoSEQ Assay, a bias-controlled multiplex PCR, was used to amplify TCRbeta CDR3 regions from genomic DNA. As for the original processing: Within the assay, amplification of reference gene primers was used to estimate how many nucleated cells each sample contained. To quantify the absolute abundance of each unique TCRbeta CDR3 rearrangement, sequence reads were collapsed and filtered. For each sample, productive Simpson clonality was calculated by taking the square root of Simpson's diversity index across productive rearrangements. Entries here come from immuneACCESS through TCRdb and include only in-frame sequences with V and J called. Some clones fail to appear in such tables; in the studies checked, an unresolved V gene covers under half of the shortfall, and the cause of the remainder is unknown. That table furnishes V, J and clone size, whereas the DNA furnished D and trimming. The sample table lists 300,000 to 350,000 clones, 85% to 90% of them with a count of one. Together, the top ten hold just over 1% of the sample.

Beyond this particular receptor, the publication reports: How much clinical and demographic metadata was included differed by source and by participant, and the metadata was provided uncurated.

Taken from the germline V gene, the CDR1 and CDR2 loops are SGDLS and YYNGEE. Taken from cysteine to phenylalanine, the CDR3 has 13 residues. Only the CDR3 region is kept as DNA, spanning 39 bases read in frame from base 1. The germline V and J ends show losses of 0 bases and 6 bases respectively, and no gene match explains 3 bases of the junction. The sequence joins TRBV9 to TRBJ2-7, and TRBD2 aligns with 7 junction nucleotides. The sample consisted of PBMCs or T cells enriched from blood (not recorded which). This sequence was found in a woman in her twenties or thirties who had been exposed to COVID-19. CDR3 region: CASSVGGGLEQYF. The DNA reads TGTGCCAGCAGCGTAGGCGGGGGACTCGAGCAGTACTTC.